One TCR beta chain is described in this entry. The source of the sample is a study of blood T cell repertoires in COVID-19. Turning to the study itself: Both acute and convalescent COVID-19 samples were obtained from the United States, Italy and Spain. Sources were T cells, B-cell-depleted T cells, or PBMCs; the material itself was cDNA or gDNA.

In the original workflow: How many nucleated cells were present was estimated from reference gene primer amplification. Sequencing used immunoSEQ multiplex PCR; TCRdb keeps in-frame clones, though not all of them. The DNA gave D and trimming, while V, J and clone size come from that table. The sample shows roughly 120,000 clones, 60% to 85% of them seen only once. The junction had 9 bases not matched to a gene; V was cut back by 7 bases and J by 4 bases. Germline lookup yields CDR1 SQVTM and CDR2 ANQGSEA. The CDR3 has 13 amino acids. The rearrangement uses TRBV29-1 and TRBJ1-1; 7 nucleotides match TRBD1. The origin of this receptor is a man in his 70s with acute or convalescent COVID-19. Material: peripheral blood. The chain's CDR3 is CSARQGGGTEAFF. The DNA for the CDR3 is TGCAGCGCCCGACAGGGTGGCGGCACTGAAGCTTTCTTT. Full variable domain (missing parts from reference TRBV29-1 and TRBJ1-1): SAVISQKPSRDICQRGTSLTIQCQVDSQVTMMFWYRQQPGQSLTLIATANQGSEATYESGFVIDKFPISRPNLTFSTLTVSNMSPEDSSIYLCSARQGGGTEAFFGQGTRLTVV.